Listed here is a single T cell receptor (beta chain). A much larger clone differs by one base, so this may be a read error. Germline CDR1 is SGHTA and CDR2 is FQGNSA. The CDR3 spans 13 residues. Trimming took off 3 bases at V and 0 bases at J, with 3 bases between the two ends. This entry belongs to a study of regulatory T cells in long-lasting Graves disease. Sample time point: newly diagnosed GD, antithyroid drugs for less than 3 months. PBMC RNA was the source of the TCR library. Library construction for TCR beta used iRepertoire HTBI primers and Arm-PCR of CDR3 regions. TCRdb called the multiplex PCR reads again in MiXCR, with one record for every CDR3 protein. The sample lists a few hundred thousand distinct CDR3 sequences, about an eighth occurring once. These data are also associated with another study on T cells in Graves' hyperthyroidism and ophthalmopathy.

V is TRBV7-2 and J is TRBJ1-3; no clear D gene. This receptor was identified in a young woman with Graves disease. This specimen consisted of peripheral blood mononuclear cells (PBMCs), obtained at new diagnosis, from a patient treated with antithyroid drugs. DNA of the CDR3: TGTGCCAGCAGCTTCCTCTCTGGAAACACCATATATTTT. Its protein is CASSFLSGNTIYF.